This TCR beta chain was profiled in a study of T cells in Graves' hyperthyroidism and ophthalmopathy. Overall study context: Peripheral blood was acquired at first diagnosis, ahead of any therapy whatsoever.

Whole-study results and caveats: From stable hyperthyroidism, ophthalmopathy was set apart by a 13 V-J model. The model foresaw ophthalmopathy a median approximately 6.3 months prior to onset.

This clonotype occurred many times. The antigen is undetermined. This CDR3 has 14 residues. Per the germline V gene, CDR1 is MNHNS and CDR2 is SASEGT. Trimming stripped 0 bases from V and 5 bases from J, with 10 bases between. What was amplified from RNA transcripts were TCR beta CDR3 regions. An initial round of RT-PCR targeting the TCR CDR3 relied on the HTBI primer set. TCRdb analysed the multiplex PCR reads with MiXCR anew, one entry per CDR3 protein. The table lists 600,000 to 850,000 distinct CDR3 sequences, roughly a sixth of them singletons. More than 9.5 ml fresh peripheral blood yielded the PBMCs.

Sequences were obtained from blood. This sequence joins TRBV6-1 and TRBJ1-1, with D tentatively TRBD1 (5 bases). The clonotype was recovered from a woman aged 50 to 60 with Graves' hyperthyroidism that later progressed to Graves' ophthalmopathy. The CDR3 protein is CASSEAGGETEAFF. The CDR3 bases are TGTGCCAGCAGTGAAGCTGGGGGAGAGACTGAAGCTTTCTTT.